This entry is about one T cell receptor beta chain. TCRdb's table, derived via immunoSEQ multiplex PCR, lists solely in-frame clones and lacks some. Here the sample spans a few hundred thousand clones, just under 85% being singletons. This sample stems from a study of blood T cell repertoires in COVID-19. Trimming took 5 bases from V and 4 from J; bases not matched to a gene: 2. CDR3 length: 13 residues. The germline V gene encodes CDR1 SGHTA and CDR2 FQGTGA. V is TRBV7-3 and J is TRBJ1-1; 9 bases are shared with TRBD1. What was sequenced was PBMCs or T cells enriched from blood (not recorded which). The sequence came from a woman in her 40s with acute COVID-19. The CDR3 spells CASSQGQGTEAFF. CDR3 DNA: TGTGCCAGCAGCCAGGGACAGGGCACTGAAGCTTTCTTT.